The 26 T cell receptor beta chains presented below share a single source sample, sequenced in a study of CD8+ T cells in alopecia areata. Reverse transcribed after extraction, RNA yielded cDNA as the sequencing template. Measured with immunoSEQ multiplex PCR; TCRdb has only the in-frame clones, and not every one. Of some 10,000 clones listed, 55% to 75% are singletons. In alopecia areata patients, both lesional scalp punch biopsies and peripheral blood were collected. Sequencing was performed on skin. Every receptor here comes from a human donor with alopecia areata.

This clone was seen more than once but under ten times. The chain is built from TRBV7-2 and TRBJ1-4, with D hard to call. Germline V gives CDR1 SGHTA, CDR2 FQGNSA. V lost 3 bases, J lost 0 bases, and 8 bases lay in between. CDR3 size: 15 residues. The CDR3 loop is CASSFAGATNEKLFF. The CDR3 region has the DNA TGTGCCAGCAGCTTCGCCGGGGCAACTAATGAAAAACTGTTTTTT.

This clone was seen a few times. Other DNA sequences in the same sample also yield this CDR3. The CDR3 DNA follows: TGTGCCAGCAAGGGAGCAGGGTCTAGCTCTGGGGCCAACGTCCTGACTTTC. Translating gives CASKGAGSSSGANVLTF. The V gene is TRBV7-6, the J gene TRBJ2-6; the D call may be TRBD1 or TRBD2 (5 bases each). The V end lost 7 bases, the J end lost 0 bases, and 16 bases lay between the germline ends. The CDR3 is 17 amino acids. Germline-derived CDR1 and CDR2 are SGHVS and FNYEAQ.

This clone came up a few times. The CDR3, as DNA: TGCGCCAGCAGCCAAGATCCCACCCAGTACGAGCAGTACTTC. This gives the protein CASSQDPTQYEQYF. The rearrangement joins TRBV4-1 to TRBJ2-7; D uncertain. The germline V and J ends were trimmed by 0 bases and 4 bases, with 10 bases remaining between them. The V gene's germline CDR1 is MGHRA and CDR2 YSYEKL. The CDR3 consists of 14 residues.

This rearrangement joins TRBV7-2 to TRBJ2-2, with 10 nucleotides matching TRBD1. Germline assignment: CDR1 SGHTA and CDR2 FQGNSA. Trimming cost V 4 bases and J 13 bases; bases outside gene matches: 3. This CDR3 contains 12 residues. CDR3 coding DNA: TGTGCCAGCAGCTCCGACAGGGGGCGGCTGTTTTTT. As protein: CASSSDRGRLFF.

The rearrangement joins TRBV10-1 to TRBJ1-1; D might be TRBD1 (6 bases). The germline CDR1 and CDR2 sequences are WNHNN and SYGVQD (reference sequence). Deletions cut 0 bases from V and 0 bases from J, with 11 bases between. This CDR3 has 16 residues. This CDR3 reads CASSESGGQMNTEAFF. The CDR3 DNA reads TGCGCCAGCAGTGAGTCGGGAGGACAGATGAACACTGAAGCTTTCTTT.

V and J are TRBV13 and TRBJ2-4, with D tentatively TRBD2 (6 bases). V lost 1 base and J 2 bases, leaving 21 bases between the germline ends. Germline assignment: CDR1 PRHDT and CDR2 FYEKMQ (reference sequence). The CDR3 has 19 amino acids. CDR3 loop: CASSLVAGPLEGSKNIQYF. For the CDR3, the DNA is TGTGCCAGCAGCTTAGTCGCCGGGCCCCTGGAGGGGTCCAAAAACATTCAGTACTTC.

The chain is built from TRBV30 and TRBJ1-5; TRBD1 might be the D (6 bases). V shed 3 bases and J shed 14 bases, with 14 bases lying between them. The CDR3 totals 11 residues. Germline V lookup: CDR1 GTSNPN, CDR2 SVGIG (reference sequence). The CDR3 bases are TGTGCCTGGAGAAAGGGGGGTCCTGAGCATTTT. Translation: CAWRKGGPEHF.

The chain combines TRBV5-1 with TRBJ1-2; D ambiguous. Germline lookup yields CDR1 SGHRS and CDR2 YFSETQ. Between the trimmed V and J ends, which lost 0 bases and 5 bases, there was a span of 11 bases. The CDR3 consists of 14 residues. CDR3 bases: TGCGCCAGCAGCTTGGCCCGGGCCCTATATGGCTACACCTTC. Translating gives CASSLARALYGYTF.

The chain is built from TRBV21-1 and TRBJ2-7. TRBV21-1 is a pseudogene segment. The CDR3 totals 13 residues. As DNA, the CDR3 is TGTGCCAGCAGCAAAGACGGCCCCTACGAGCAGTACTTC. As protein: CASSKDGPYEQYF.

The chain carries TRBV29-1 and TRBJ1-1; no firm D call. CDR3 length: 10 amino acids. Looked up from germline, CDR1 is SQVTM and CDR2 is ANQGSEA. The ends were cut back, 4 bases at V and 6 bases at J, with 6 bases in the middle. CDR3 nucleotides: TGCAGCGTTGTCTACGCTGAAGCTTTCTTT. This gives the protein CSVVYAEAFF.

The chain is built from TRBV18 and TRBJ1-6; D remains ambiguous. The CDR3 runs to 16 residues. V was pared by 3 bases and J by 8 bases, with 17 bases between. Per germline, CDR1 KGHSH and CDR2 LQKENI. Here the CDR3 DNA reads TGTGCCAGCTCACCTACCTCCGGCTCCATGGATTCACCCCTCCACTTT. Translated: CASSPTSGSMDSPLHF. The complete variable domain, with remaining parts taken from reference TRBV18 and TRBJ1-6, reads NAGVMQNPRHLVRRRGQEARLRCSPMKGHSHVYWYRQLPEEGLKFMVYLQKENIIDESGMPKERFSAEFPKEGPSILRIQQVVRGDSAAYFCASSPTSGSMDSPLHFGNGTRLTVT.

In nucleotides, the CDR3 is TGTGCCACAGCGTTGAACGGGGGGGCGCTCGGGACCCAGTACTTC. Protein product: CATALNGGALGTQYF. V and J are TRBV6-5 and TRBJ2-5; 8 nucleotides agree with TRBD2. J gave up 7 bases and V 10 bases, and 17 bases lay outside the gene matches. Germline V lookup: CDR1 MNHEY, CDR2 SVGAGI. The CDR3 runs to 15 residues.

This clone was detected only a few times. The CDR3 DNA is TGTGCCAGCAGCCTTGGACAGTACACAGATACGCAGTATTTT. It yields the protein CASSLGQYTDTQYF. This chain links TRBV7-2 with TRBJ2-3; D might be TRBD1 (6 bases). Trimming stripped 5 bases from V and 2 bases from J, with 11 bases between. CDR3 size: 14 residues. The germline gives CDR1 SGHTA, CDR2 FQGNSA. The entire variable domain, with the rest obtained from reference TRBV7-2 and TRBJ2-3, is as follows: GAGVSQSPSNKVTEKGKDVELRCDPISGHTALYWYRQSLGQGLEFLIYFQGNSAPDKSGLPSDRFSAERTGGSVSTLTIQRTQQEDSAVYLCASSLGQYTDTQYFGPGTRLTVL.

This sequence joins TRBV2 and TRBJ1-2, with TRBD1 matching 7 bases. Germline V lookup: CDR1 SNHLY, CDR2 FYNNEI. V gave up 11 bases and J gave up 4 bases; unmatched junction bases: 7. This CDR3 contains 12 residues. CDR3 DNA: TGTGCCTCCGACAGGGAGAGCTATGGCTACACCTTC. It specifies CASDRESYGYTF. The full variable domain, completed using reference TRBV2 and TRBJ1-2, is EPEVTQTPSHQVTQMGQEVILRCVPISNHLYFYWYRQILGQKVEFLVSFYNNEISEKSEIFDDQFSVERPDGSNFTLKIRSTKLEDSAMYFCASDRESYGYTFGSGTRLTVV.

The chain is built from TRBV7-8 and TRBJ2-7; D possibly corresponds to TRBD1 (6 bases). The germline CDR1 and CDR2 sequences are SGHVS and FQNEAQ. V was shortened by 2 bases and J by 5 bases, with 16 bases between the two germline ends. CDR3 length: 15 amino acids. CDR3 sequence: CASSLLQGPSHEQYF. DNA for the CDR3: TGTGCCAGCAGCTTACTACAGGGCCCTTCCCACGAGCAGTACTTC.

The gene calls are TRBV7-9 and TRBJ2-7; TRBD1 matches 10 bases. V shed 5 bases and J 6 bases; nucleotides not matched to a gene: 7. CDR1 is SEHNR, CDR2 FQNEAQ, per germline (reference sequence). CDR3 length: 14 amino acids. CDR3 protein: CASSLSGTGVEQYF. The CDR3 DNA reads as TGTGCCAGCAGCCTGTCCGGGACAGGGGTCGAGCAGTACTTC.

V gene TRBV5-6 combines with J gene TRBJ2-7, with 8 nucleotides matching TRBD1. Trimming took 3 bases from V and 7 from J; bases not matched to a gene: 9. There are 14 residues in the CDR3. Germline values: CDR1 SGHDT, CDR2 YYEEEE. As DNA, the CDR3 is TGTGCCAGCAGCTCATACAGGGGGGCCCGGGAGCAGTACTTC. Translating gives CASSSYRGAREQYF.

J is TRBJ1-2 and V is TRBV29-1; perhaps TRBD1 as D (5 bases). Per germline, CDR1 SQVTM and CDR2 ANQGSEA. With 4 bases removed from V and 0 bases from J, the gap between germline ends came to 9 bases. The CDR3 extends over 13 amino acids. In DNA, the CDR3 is TGCAGCGTTGCCGACAGATCTAACTATGGCTACACCTTC. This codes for CSVADRSNYGYTF.

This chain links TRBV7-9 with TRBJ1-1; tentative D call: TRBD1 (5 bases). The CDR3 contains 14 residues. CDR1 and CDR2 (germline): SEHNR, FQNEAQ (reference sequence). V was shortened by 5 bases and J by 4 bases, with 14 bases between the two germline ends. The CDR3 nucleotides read TGTGCCAGCAGCCTAAGAGGGGCGGGCACTGAAGCTTTCTTT. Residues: CASSLRGAGTEAFF. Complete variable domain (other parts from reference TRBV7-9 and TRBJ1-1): DTGVSQNPRHKITKRGQNVTFRCDPISEHNRLYWYRQTLGQGPEFLTYFQNEAQLEKSRLLSDRFSAERPKGSFSTLEIQRTEQGDSAMYLCASSLRGAGTEAFFGQGTRLTVV.

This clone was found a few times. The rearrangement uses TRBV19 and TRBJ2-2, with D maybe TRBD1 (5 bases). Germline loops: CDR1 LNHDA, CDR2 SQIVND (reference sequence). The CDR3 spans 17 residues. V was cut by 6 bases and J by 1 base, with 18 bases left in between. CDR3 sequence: CASRPNDWGENTGELFF. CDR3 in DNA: TGTGCCAGTAGGCCCAACGACTGGGGCGAGAACACCGGGGAGCTGTTTTTT.

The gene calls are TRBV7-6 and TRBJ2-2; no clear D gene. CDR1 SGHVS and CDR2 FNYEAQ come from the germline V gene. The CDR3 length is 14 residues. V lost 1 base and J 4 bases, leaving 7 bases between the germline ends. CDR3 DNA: TGTGCCAGCAGCTTAGGGGCAGCCACCGGGGAGCTGTTTTTT. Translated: CASSLGAATGELFF.

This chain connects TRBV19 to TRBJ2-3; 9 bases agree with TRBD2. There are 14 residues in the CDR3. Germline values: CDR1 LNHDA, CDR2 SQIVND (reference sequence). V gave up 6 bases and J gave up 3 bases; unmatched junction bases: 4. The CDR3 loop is CASSQRGETDTQYF. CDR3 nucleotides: TGTGCCAGTAGCCAGCGGGGGGAAACAGATACGCAGTATTTT.

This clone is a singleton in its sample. CDR3 region: CASSLGTFYGYTF. CDR3 DNA sequence: TGCGCCAGCAGCCTCGGGACGTTCTATGGCTACACCTTC. The chain links TRBV5-1 to TRBJ1-2; D perhaps matches TRBD1 (5 bases). The CDR3 spans 13 residues. Germline CDR1 and CDR2: SGHRS and YFSETQ. V gave up 4 bases and J gave up 4 bases, with 11 bases separating them.

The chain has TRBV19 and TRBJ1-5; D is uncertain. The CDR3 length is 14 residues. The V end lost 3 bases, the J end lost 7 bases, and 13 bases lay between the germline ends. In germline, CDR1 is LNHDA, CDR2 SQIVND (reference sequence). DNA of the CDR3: TGTGCCAGTAGTATCAGCTTGGGATGGCAGCCCCAGCATTTT. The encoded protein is CASSISLGWQPQHF.

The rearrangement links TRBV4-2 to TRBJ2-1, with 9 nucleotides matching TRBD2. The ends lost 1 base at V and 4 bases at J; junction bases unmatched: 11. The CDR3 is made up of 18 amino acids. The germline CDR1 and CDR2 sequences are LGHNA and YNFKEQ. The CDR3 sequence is CASSQGAHLAGKYNEQFF. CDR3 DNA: TGTGCCAGCAGCCAAGGGGCCCACCTAGCGGGGAAGTACAATGAGCAGTTCTTC.

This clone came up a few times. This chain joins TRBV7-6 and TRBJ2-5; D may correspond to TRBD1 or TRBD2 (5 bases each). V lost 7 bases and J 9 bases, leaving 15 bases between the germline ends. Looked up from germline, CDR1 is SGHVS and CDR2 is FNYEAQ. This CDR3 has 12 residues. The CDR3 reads CASTIRGSPQYF. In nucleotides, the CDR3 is TGTGCCAGCACGATTCGGGGCAGCCCCCAGTACTTC.